The rows below give T cell receptor beta chains drawn from one sample of a study of cytomegalovirus exposure and HLA in healthy donors. Profiled with immunoSEQ multiplex PCR; TCRdb holds only in-frame clones, not every one. The table includes 250,000 to 400,000 clones, around 87% detected once. The sequencing input was PBMCs. Source of these receptors: a woman in her thirties in good health and CMV-seropositive. Each CDR3 is given without its conserved first and last residue. The D gene is left open where the match is weak. Clone size is shown for a subset of rows, as once, few, many or a class of expanded clone.

v_gene | d_gene | abundance | CDR3aa
TRBV10-1 | TRBD1 | NA | ASRRQGEDQPQH
TRBV7-9 | NA | NA | ASSLPGFDDTQY
TRBV6-4 | NA | few | ASSQGGESYEQY
TRBV6-5 | TRBD2 | NA | ASSRIAGGEQF
TRBV20-1 | NA | NA | SASLRVEAF
TRBV9 | TRBD1 | NA | ASSTRGTASEAF
TRBV2 | NA | NA | ASSDPLASYNEQF
TRBV18 | NA | few | ASSPTGDNTGELF
TRBV28 | NA | NA | ASSLQRGLGYT
TRBV28 | NA | few | ASSLSASGTHQPQH
TRBV19 | TRBD1 | once | ASQPAGTGSYEQY
TRBV4-2 | TRBD1 | NA | ASSQGLQGFAEAF
TRBV10-3 | TRBD1 | NA | ASSRGPGTGELF
TRBV27 | TRBD1 | NA | ASSRGGQHSGNTIY
TRBV14 | NA | NA | ASSQPWPGTQY
TRBV30 | NA | NA | AWREQGEAF
TRBV30 | NA | NA | AWDNREAGNTIY
TRBV2 | NA | few | ASRRSRQGSDQPQH
TRBV4-3 | NA | NA | ASSQVLQGTYEQY
TRBV29-1 | NA | few | SVTDTGELF
TRBV6-5 | TRBD2 | NA | ASSYSTVAGTNEQF
TRBV6-1 | TRBD1 | NA | ASSGTGQGSNNEQF
TRBV18 | TRBD2 | NA | ASSPRPLAAPYNEQF
TRBV5-6 | TRBD2 | NA | ASSDAGTSGGGETQY
TRBV5-4 | TRBD2 | NA | ASSPGSGGRATDTQY
TRBV11-1 | NA | once | ASSLPPRDFNEQF
TRBV6-1 | NA | few | ASSDTHDNSPLH
TRBV2 | NA | NA | ASKEGGANYGYT
TRBV2 | NA | NA | ASRRDGERSELF